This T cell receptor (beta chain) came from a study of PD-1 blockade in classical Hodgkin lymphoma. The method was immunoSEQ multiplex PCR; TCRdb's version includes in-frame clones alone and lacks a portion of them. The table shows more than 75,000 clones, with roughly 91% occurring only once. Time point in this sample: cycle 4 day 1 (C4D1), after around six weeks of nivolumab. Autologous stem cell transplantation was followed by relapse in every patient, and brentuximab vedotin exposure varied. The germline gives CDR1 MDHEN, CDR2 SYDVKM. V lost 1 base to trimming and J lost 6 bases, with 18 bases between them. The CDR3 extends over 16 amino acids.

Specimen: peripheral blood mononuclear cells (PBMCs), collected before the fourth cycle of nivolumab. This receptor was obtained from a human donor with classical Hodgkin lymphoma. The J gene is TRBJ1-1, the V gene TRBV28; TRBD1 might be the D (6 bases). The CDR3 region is CASSLYGGPPRAEAFF. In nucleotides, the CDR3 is TGTGCCAGCAGTTTATACGGGGGGCCGCCGCGGGCTGAAGCTTTCTTT.